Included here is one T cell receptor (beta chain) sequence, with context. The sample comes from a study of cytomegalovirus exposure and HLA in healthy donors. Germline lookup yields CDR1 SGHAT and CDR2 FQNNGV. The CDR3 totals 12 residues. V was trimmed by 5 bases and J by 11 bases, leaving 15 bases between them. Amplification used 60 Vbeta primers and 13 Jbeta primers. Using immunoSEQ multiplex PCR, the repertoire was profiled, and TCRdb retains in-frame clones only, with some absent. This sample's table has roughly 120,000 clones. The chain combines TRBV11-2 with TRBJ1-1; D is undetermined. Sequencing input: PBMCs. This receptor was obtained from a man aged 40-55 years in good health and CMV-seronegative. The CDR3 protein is CASSTVTYSAFF. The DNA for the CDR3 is TGTGCCAGCAGCACAGTCACGTATTCGGCTTTCTTT.